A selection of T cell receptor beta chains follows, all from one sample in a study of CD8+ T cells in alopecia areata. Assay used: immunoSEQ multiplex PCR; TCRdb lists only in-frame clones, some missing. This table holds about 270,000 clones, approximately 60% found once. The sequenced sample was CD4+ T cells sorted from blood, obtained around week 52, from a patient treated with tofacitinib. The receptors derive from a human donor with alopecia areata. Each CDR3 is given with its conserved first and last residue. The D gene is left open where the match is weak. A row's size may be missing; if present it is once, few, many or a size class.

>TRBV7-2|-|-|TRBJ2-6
CASSFAGLVNVLTF
TGTGCCAGCAGCTTTGCCGGGTTGGTCAACGTCCTGACTTTC
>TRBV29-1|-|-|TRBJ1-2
CSAAGPGGYTF
TGCAGTGCCGCAGGCCCTGGGGGCTACACCTTC
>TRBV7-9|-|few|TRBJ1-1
CASSSPGRLNGEAFF
TGTGCCAGCAGCTCGCCGGGACGGCTGAACGGTGAAGCTTTCTTT
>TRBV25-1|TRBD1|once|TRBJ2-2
CASSDDRVGTGELFF
TGTGCCAGCAGCGACGACAGGGTAGGAACCGGGGAGCTGTTTTTT
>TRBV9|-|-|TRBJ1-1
CASSVGDFNTEAFF
TGTGCCAGCAGCGTCGGGGACTTTAACACTGAAGCTTTCTTT
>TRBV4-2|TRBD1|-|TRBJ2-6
CASSQGQGVSGANVLTF
TGTGCCAGCAGCCAAGGACAGGGAGTTTCCGGGGCCAACGTCCTGACTTTC
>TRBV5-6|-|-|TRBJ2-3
CASSLSPGQDTQYF
TGTGCCAGCAGCTTGTCCCCCGGTCAAGATACGCAGTATTTT
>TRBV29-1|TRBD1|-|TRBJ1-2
CSVARDSGYGYTF
TGCAGCGTTGCCAGGGACAGCGGATATGGCTACACCTTC
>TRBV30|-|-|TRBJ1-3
CAWSGTYSGNTIYF
TGTGCCTGGAGTGGGACATACTCTGGAAACACCATATATTTT
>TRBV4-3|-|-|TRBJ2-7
CASSQEVGWGGSEQYF
TGCGCCAGCAGCCAAGAGGTAGGCTGGGGCGGCAGCGAGCAGTACTTC
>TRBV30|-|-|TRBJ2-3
CAWSGDLGADTQYF
TGTGCCTGGTCCGGGGACCTGGGCGCAGATACGCAGTATTTT
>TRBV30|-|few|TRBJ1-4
CAWSPRWEKLFF
TGTGCCTGGAGTCCTCGTTGGGAAAAACTGTTTTTT
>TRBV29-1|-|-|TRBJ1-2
CSVDYDGYTF
TGCAGCGTTGATTACGATGGCTACACCTTC
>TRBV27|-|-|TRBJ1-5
CASSLLGTSNQPQHF
TGTGCCAGCAGTTTATTAGGGACCAGCAATCAGCCCCAGCATTTT
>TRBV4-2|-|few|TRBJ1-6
CASSQAKDKNNSPLHF
TGTGCCAGCAGCCAGGCAAAAGACAAGAATAATTCACCCCTCCACTTT
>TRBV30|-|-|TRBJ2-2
CAWSRGTGELFF
TGTGCCTGGAGTAGAGGCACCGGGGAGCTGTTTTTT
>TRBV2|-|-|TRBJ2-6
CASGPVGSGANVLTF
TGTGCCAGCGGACCGGTGGGTTCAGGGGCCAACGTCCTGACTTTC
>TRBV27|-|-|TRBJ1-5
CASSLTREGQPQHF
TGTGCCAGCAGTCTTACACGTGAAGGCCAGCCCCAGCATTTT
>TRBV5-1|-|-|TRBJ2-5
CASSQLPDGETQYF
TGCGCCAGCAGCCAGCTCCCGGACGGTGAGACCCAGTACTTC
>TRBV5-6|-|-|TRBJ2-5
CASSLRQGAWGTQYF
TGTGCCAGCAGCTTGAGGCAGGGTGCTTGGGGGACCCAGTACTTC
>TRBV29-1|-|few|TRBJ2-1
CSVARSSYNEQFF
TGCAGCGTTGCCCGGAGCTCCTACAATGAGCAGTTCTTC
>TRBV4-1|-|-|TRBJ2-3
CASSRQQGGPPTDTQYF
TGCGCCAGCAGCCGACAACAGGGGGGGCCCCCCACAGATACGCAGTATTTT
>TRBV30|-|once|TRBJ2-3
CAWRAGALTDTQYF
TGTGCCTGGAGGGCGGGGGCCCTCACAGATACGCAGTATTTT
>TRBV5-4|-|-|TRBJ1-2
CASSLTANYGYTF
TGTGCCAGCAGCTTGACAGCCAACTATGGCTACACCTTC
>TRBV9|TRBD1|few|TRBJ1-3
CASSASGTGAGNTIYF
TGTGCCAGCAGCGCGTCCGGGACAGGGGCCGGAAACACCATATATTTT
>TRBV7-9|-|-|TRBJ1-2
CASSLSLRGNAYTF
TGTGCCAGCAGCTTGTCGCTAAGGGGGAATGCCTACACCTTC
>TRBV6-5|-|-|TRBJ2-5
CASSYSRGPRKETQYF
TGTGCCAGCAGTTACTCAAGGGGTCCCAGAAAAGAGACCCAGTACTTC
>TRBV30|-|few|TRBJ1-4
CAWSLYATNEKLFF
TGTGCCTGGAGTCTGTACGCAACTAATGAAAAACTGTTTTTT
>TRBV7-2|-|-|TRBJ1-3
CASSLAGVVNTIYF
TGTGCCAGCAGCTTAGCAGGGGTAGTAAACACCATATATTTT
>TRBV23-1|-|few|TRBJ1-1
CASSQCTGSRDTEAFF
TGCGCCAGCAGTCAATGTACAGGGTCGAGGGACACTGAAGCTTTCTTT
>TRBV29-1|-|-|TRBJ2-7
CSVRMPGSPEQYF
TGCAGCGTTCGTATGCCGGGCTCCCCCGAGCAGTACTTC
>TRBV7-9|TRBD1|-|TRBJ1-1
CASSSDRTGSTEAFF
TGTGCCAGCAGCTCGGACAGGACAGGGAGCACTGAAGCTTTCTTT
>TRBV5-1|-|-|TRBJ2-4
CASSPGGRSTKNIQYF
TGCGCCAGCAGCCCAGGAGGGAGGAGCACCAAAAACATTCAGTACTTC
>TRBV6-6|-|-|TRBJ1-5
CASNHRASNQPQHF
TGTGCCAGCAACCACAGGGCAAGCAATCAGCCCCAGCATTTT
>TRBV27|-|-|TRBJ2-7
CATHGDAYEQYF
TGTGCCACCCACGGGGACGCCTACGAGCAGTACTTC
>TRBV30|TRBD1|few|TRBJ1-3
CAWSRDRVGNTIYF
TGTGCCTGGAGCCGGGACAGGGTTGGAAACACCATATATTTT
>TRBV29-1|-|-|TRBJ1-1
CSVGPGLGTEAFF
TGCAGCGTTGGTCCCGGGCTGGGCACTGAAGCTTTCTTT
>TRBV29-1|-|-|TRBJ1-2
CSVARGFGYTF
TGCAGCGTTGCCAGGGGTTTTGGCTACACCTTC
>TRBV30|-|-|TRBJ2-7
CAWKEGSYEQYF
TGTGCCTGGAAGGAGGGGTCCTACGAGCAGTACTTC
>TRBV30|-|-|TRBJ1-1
CAWSVRPAEAFF
TGTGCCTGGAGTGTCCGGCCGGCTGAAGCTTTCTTT
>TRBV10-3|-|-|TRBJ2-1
CAIGNLNEQFF
TGTGCCATCGGCAACCTCAATGAGCAGTTCTTC
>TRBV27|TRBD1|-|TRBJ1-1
CASTPQGWSTEAFF
TGTGCCTCCACACCACAGGGGTGGTCCACTGAAGCTTTCTTT
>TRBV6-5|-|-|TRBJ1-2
CASRKQGPGLNGYTF
TGTGCCAGCAGGAAACAGGGTCCCGGGCTGAATGGCTACACCTTC
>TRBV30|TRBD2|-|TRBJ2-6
CAWTRGGSGANVLTF
TGTGCCTGGACCCGGGGGGGCTCTGGGGCCAACGTCCTGACTTTC
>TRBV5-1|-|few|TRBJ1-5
CASSFAGQQPQHF
TGCGCCAGCAGCTTTGCAGGACAACAGCCCCAGCATTTT
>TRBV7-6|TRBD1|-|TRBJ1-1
CASSLGDRVRTEAFF
TGTGCCAGCAGCTTAGGGGACAGGGTAAGAACTGAAGCTTTCTTT
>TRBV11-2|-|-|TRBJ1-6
CASSTVGGGPLHF
TGTGCCAGCAGCACGGTGGGCGGGGGACCCCTCCACTTT
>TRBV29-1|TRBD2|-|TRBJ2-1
CSVEDVGGGSRMAQFF
TGCAGCGTTGAAGACGTCGGCGGGGGGAGCAGGATGGCGCAGTTCTTC
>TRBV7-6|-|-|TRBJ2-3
CASTPSSIRAGTQYF
TGTGCCAGCACCCCGAGTAGTATAAGGGCTGGTACGCAGTATTTT
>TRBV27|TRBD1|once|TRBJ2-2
CASSLWDRAGTGELFF
TGTGCCAGCAGTTTATGGGACAGGGCGGGCACCGGGGAGCTGTTTTTT
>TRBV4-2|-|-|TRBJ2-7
CASSPGMQNPYEQYF
TGTGCCAGCAGCCCGGGGATGCAGAACCCCTACGAGCAGTACTTC
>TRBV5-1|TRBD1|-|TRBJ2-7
CASSWDSYEQYF
TGCGCCAGCAGCTGGGACAGTTACGAGCAGTACTTC
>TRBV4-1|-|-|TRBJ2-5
CASSQDPQGTQYF
TGCGCCAGCAGCCAAGATCCCCAGGGGACCCAGTACTTC